This T cell receptor (beta chain) was sequenced in a study of patients and donors after allogeneic stem cell transplantation. TCRdb re-called the RT-PCR reads with MiXCR, one entry per CDR3 protein. The table has 70,000 or so distinct CDR3 sequences, around 27% seen once. With respect to this clonotype: The conserved phenylalanine or tryptophan normally closing the CDR3 is absent here, so this likely arose from a read error.

The sequenced sample was blood, either unsorted or a sorted T cell fraction (not recorded which). This receptor was taken from a human donor who was either an allogeneic HSCT recipient or a stem cell or donor lymphocyte infusion donor (not recorded which). It is not recorded whose cells these are; they may come from a transplant donor.

CDR3 sequence reads: CSASLWNTEAFY. For the CDR3, the DNA is TGCAGTGCTAGTCTTTGGAACACTGAAGCTTTCTAT. The chain uses TRBV20-1 and TRBJ1-1; D is uncertain. The CDR3 contains 12 residues. Trimming cost V 3 bases and J 1 base, with 6 bases left between them. Germline CDR1 is DFQATT and CDR2 is SNEGSKA (reference sequence).